This T cell receptor (beta chain) comes out of a study of OX40 agonist ivuxolimab in advanced cancers. Assay: immunoSEQ multiplex PCR; the TCRdb copy retains only in-frame clones and omits some. The sample yields 50,000 to 65,000 clones, around 80% seen once. With 2 bases clipped from V and 9 bases from J, the junction kept 12 bases outside the gene matches. Germline V gene sequence: CDR1 MNHEY, CDR2 SVGAGI. The CDR3 length is 15 residues. The source is an adult with an advanced solid tumor such as melanoma, head and neck, liver or kidney cancer. Sample: CD4+ or CD8+ T cells sorted from blood, taken in a trial of the OX40 agonist ivuxolimab. The V and J genes are TRBV6-5 and TRBJ2-5, with 7 positions matching TRBD1. CDR3 DNA sequence: TGTGCCAGCAGTTACGCTTCGACAGGGTTTGGTCCCCAGTACTTC. Encoded protein: CASSYASTGFGPQYF.